Below are 29 T cell receptor beta chains sequenced from a single sample in a study of T cells expressing NK-cell markers. Reprocessing the 5' RACE reads, TCRdb reports a single entry for every CDR3 protein and omits DNA. This repertoire includes some 600,000 distinct CDR3 sequences. The sequenced sample was blood T cells: a sorted CD56 or NKG2C T cell subset, CD4+ or CD8+ T cells, or bulk PBMC T cells (not recorded which). Receptors originate from a man aged 18 to 29 in good health.

The V call is TRBV15, the J call TRBJ1-3. Germline V gene lookup returns CDR1 LNHNV and CDR2 YYDKDF (reference sequence). The CDR3 covers 16 residues. CDR3 loop: CATSRGGDYSGNTIYF.

The chain recombines TRBV6-2 or TRBV6-3 with TRBJ2-6; TCRdb outputs TRBD2, but without DNA this stays unchecked. Per the germline V gene, CDR1 is MNHEY and CDR2 is SVGEGT. This CDR3 comprises 17 residues. The CDR3 here is CASRGLAAVSGANVLTF.

The chain joins TRBV6-2 or TRBV6-3 to TRBJ2-7; there is no DNA to check the TCRdb D call of TRBD1. CDR1 MNHEY and CDR2 SVGEGT come from the germline V gene. The CDR3 length is 13 residues. The CDR3: CASTGTGTYEQYF.

V and J are TRBV4-2 and TRBJ2-5; no DNA is available, so the TRBD1 call from TCRdb remains unchecked. The CDR3 is 14 amino acids. Germline assignment: CDR1 LGHNA and CDR2 YNFKEQ. The CDR3 sequence is CASSQSGQAETQYF.

The V call is TRBV27, the J call TRBJ2-4; the D call from TCRdb, TRBD1, cannot be confirmed without DNA. The germline CDR1 and CDR2 sequences are MNHEY and SMNVEV (reference sequence). The CDR3 contains 16 residues. The CDR3: CASSLGTVLAKNIQYF.

The chain has TRBV7-2 and TRBJ2-3. Looked up from germline, CDR1 is SGHTA and CDR2 is FQGNSA. This CDR3 comprises 14 residues. This CDR3 reads CASSPIRSTDTQYF.

The chain couples TRBV4-1 to TRBJ2-1; TCRdb's assignment of TRBD2 cannot be checked, as there is no DNA. The germline V gene encodes CDR1 MGHRA and CDR2 YSYEKL. This CDR3 contains 14 residues. CDR3 sequence reads: CASSQGLASGEQFF.

The V and J genes are TRBV24-1 and TRBJ2-1; TCRdb selects TRBD2, and the lack of DNA leaves this call unchecked. Germline V gene lookup returns CDR1 KGHDR and CDR2 SFDVKD. CDR3 size: 11 residues. This CDR3 reads CATSEVSGHFF.

The rearrangement uses TRBV27 and TRBJ2-1. The CDR3 has 14 residues. The germline V gene has CDR1 MNHEY and CDR2 SMNVEV (reference sequence). CDR3 region: CASSLAGSLNEQFF.

The chain is built from TRBV4-2 and TRBJ2-7; TCRdb lists TRBD1, though no DNA is available to test this call. Germline lookup yields CDR1 LGHNA and CDR2 YNFKEQ. This CDR3 contains 14 residues. CDR3 residues: CASSQETGQLEQYF.

The chain couples TRBV28 to TRBJ2-3; without DNA, the TCRdb call of TRBD1 cannot be checked. The CDR3 contains 16 residues. Germline assignment: CDR1 MDHEN and CDR2 SYDVKM. CDR3 sequence: CASSFSWDRPTDTQYF.

The CDR3 loop reads CASSLASALRGEQYF. The rearrangement links TRBV5-1 to TRBJ2-7; TCRdb picks TRBD2, but there is no DNA to check that call. CDR3 size: 15 residues. Germline V gives CDR1 SGHRS, CDR2 YFSETQ. The whole variable domain, remainder taken from reference TRBV5-1 and TRBJ2-7, is KAGVTQTPRYLIKTRGQQVTLSCSPISGHRSVSWYQQTPGQGLQFLFEYFSETQRNKGNFPGRFSGRQFSNSRSEMNVSTLELGDSALYLCASSLASALRGEQYFGPGTRLTVT.

This chain links TRBV11-2 with TRBJ2-3; as DNA is missing, the TRBD1 call by TCRdb cannot be tested. Germline V gene lookup returns CDR1 SGHAT and CDR2 FQNNGV. The CDR3 loop spans 13 amino acids. The CDR3 reads CASSLAPKDTQYF.

This sequence joins TRBV5-6 and TRBJ2-5; TCRdb selects TRBD2, and the lack of DNA leaves this call unchecked. CDR3 length: 20 residues. Germline CDR1 reads SGHDT; CDR2 reads YYEEEE. CDR3 protein: CASSPQIGRFWTSGQETQYF.

The chain carries TRBV12-3 or TRBV12-4 and TRBJ2-1; TCRdb calls TRBD2, which cannot be checked without DNA. The CDR3 extends over 16 amino acids. The CDR3: CASSWTSSTYYNEQFF.

V is TRBV29-1 and J is TRBJ1-4; the TRBD1 assignment by TCRdb is unverifiable without DNA. CDR3 length equals 13 residues. Germline assignment: CDR1 SQVTM and CDR2 ANQGSEA. The CDR3 sequence is CSVGWGANEKLFF. The full variable domain, completed using reference TRBV29-1 and TRBJ1-4, is SAVISQKPSRDICQRGTSLTIQCQVDSQVTMMFWYRQQPGQSLTLIATANQGSEATYESGFVIDKFPISRPNLTFSTLTVSNMSPEDSSIYLCSVGWGANEKLFFGSGTQLSVL.

The rearrangement links TRBV19 to TRBJ2-1; checking the TCRdb D call of TRBD1 is not possible without DNA. CDR3 length equals 13 residues. Germline V lookup: CDR1 LNHDA, CDR2 SQIVND (reference sequence). This CDR3 reads CASKSRDNRWQFF. Combining the CDR3 with reference TRBV19 and TRBJ2-1 gives the whole variable domain DGGITQSPKYLFRKEGQNVTLSCEQNLNHDAMYWYRQDPGQGLRLIYYSQIVNDFQKGDIAEGYSVSREKKESFPLTVTSAQKNPTAFYLCASKSRDNRWQFFGPGTRLTVL.

The V call is TRBV24-1, the J call TRBJ2-1; with no DNA, the TCRdb D assignment of TRBD2 cannot be verified. The length of the CDR3 is 17 residues. Germline CDR1 and CDR2: KGHDR and SFDVKD. CDR3 sequence reads: CATSDRGLANRKNEQFF.

The chain combines TRBV5-1 with TRBJ2-3. The germline V gene encodes CDR1 SGHRS and CDR2 YFSETQ. The length of the CDR3 is 13 residues. This chain's CDR3 is CASSLAATDTQYF.

V is TRBV15 and J is TRBJ2-1; absent DNA, TCRdb's TRBD1 call cannot be checked. CDR3 size: 15 residues. Germline V gives CDR1 LNHNV, CDR2 YYDKDF (reference sequence). The CDR3 sequence: CATSRRRGIYNEQFF.

The rearrangement links TRBV6-2 or TRBV6-3 to TRBJ2-7. This CDR3 has 17 amino acids. The germline V gene encodes CDR1 MNHEY and CDR2 SVGEGT. The CDR3 spells CASSWPRIGTVPYEQYF.

The rearrangement joins TRBV28 to TRBJ2-7; TCRdb returns TRBD1, unconfirmable since there is no DNA. The CDR3 length is 12 residues. Germline-derived CDR1 and CDR2 are MDHEN and SYDVKM. CDR3 sequence reads: CASSFSGGEQYF.

The V and J genes are TRBV5-1 and TRBJ2-7; TCRdb's assignment of TRBD1 cannot be checked, as there is no DNA. Germline lookup yields CDR1 SGHRS and CDR2 YFSETQ. This CDR3 has 14 amino acids. CDR3 region: CASTGTVSSYEQYF.

The V call is TRBV24-1, the J call TRBJ2-1; checking the TCRdb D call of TRBD2 is not possible without DNA. This CDR3 region has 13 residues. Germline V gene lookup returns CDR1 KGHDR and CDR2 SFDVKD. The CDR3 region is CATSEGPFNEQFF.

V is TRBV28 and J is TRBJ2-5; the D call from TCRdb, TRBD2, cannot be confirmed without DNA. This CDR3 region has 15 residues. Germline CDR1 and CDR2: MDHEN and SYDVKM. CDR3 region: CASTGTSGPRETQYF. Supplemented by reference TRBV28 and TRBJ2-5, the full variable domain reads DVKVTQSSRYLVKRTGEKVFLECVQDMDHENMFWYRQDPGLGLRLIYFSYDVKMKEKGDIPEGYSVSREKKERFSLILESASTNQTSMYLCASTGTSGPRETQYFGPGTRLLVL.

This sequence joins TRBV5-1 and TRBJ2-4; TCRdb proposes TRBD2, but this gene call is untestable without DNA. The V gene's germline CDR1 is SGHRS and CDR2 YFSETQ. This CDR3 region has 13 residues. The chain's CDR3 is CASSAEGLAIQYF.

The chain has TRBV6-5 and TRBJ2-7; the TCRdb D gene call, TRBD2, has no DNA to confirm it. CDR1 MNHEY and CDR2 SVGAGI come from the germline V gene. The CDR3 is made up of 18 amino acids. The CDR3 spells CASSYSIPGASWIREQYF.

This rearrangement joins TRBV29-1 to TRBJ2-2; TCRdb outputs TRBD2, but without DNA this stays unchecked. This CDR3 region has 17 residues. Germline CDR1 is SQVTM and CDR2 is ANQGSEA. CDR3 protein: CSVRGLAGVPNTGELFF.

The gene calls are TRBV20-1 and TRBJ2-1; TCRdb outputs TRBD2, but without DNA this stays unchecked. CDR1 is DFQATT and CDR2 is SNEGSKA in the germline V gene (reference sequence). The CDR3 spans 15 residues. Here the CDR3 reads CSAGSWTSGYNEQFF.